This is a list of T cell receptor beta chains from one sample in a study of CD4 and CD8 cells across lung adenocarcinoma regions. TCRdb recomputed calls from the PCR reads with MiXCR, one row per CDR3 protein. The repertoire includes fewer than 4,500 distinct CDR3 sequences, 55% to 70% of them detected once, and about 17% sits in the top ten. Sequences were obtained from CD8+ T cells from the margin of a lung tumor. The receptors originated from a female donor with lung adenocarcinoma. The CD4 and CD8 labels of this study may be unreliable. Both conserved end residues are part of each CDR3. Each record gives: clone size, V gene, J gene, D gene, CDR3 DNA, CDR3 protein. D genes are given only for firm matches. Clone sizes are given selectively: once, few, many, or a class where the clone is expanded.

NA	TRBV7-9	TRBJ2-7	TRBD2	TGTGCCAGCAGCCACGCCGGGGGGGGCTACGAGCAGTACTTC	CASSHAGGGYEQYF
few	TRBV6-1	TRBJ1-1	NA	TGTGCCAGCAGTGAAGCGGTAAACACTGAAGCTTTCTTT	CASSEAVNTEAFF
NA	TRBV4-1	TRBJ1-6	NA	TGCGCCAGCAGCCAAGATCCCTTAAGGACCTATAATTCACCCCTCCACTTT	CASSQDPLRTYNSPLHF
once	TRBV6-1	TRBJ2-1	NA	TGTGCCAGCAGAGTCCAAGCGGGTACATCCTACAATGAGCAGTTCTTC	CASRVQAGTSYNEQFF
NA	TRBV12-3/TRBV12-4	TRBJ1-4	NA	TGTGCCAGCAGTTTATGGAGTACTGCAACTAATGAAAAACTGTTTTTT	CASSLWSTATNEKLFF
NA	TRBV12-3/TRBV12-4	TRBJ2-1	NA	TGTGCCAGCAGTTCCCCCCGGGACGGGAGTTACGGTCGGAATGAGCAGTTCTTC	CASSSPRDGSYGRNEQFF
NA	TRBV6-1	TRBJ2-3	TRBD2	TGTGCCAGCTCGGAGCGGGAGGGTGATACGCAGTATTTT	CASSEREGDTQYF
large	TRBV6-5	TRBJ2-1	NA	TGTGCCAGCAGTTACTACGGGCAGGGAGACTACAATGAGCAGTTCTTC	CASSYYGQGDYNEQFF
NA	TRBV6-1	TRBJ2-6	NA	TGTGCCAGCAGTGACACCGGAGTGGGCTCTGGGGCCAACGTCCTGACTTTC	CASSDTGVGSGANVLTF
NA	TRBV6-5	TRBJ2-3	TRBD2	TGTGCCAGCAGTTTATCTAGCGGGAGGGTGGGAGATACGCAGTATTTT	CASSLSSGRVGDTQYF
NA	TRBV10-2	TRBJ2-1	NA	TGCGCCAGCGTGTCGGTCTCCTACAATGAGCAGTTCTTC	CASVSVSYNEQFF